The T cell receptor beta chain described here comes from a study of blood T cell repertoires in COVID-19. Across the whole study: Spain, Italy and the United States supplied samples that represented acute and convalescent COVID-19. The cDNA or gDNA used as material had been derived from T cells, B-cell-depleted T cells, or PBMCs.

Study processing details: Amplification from reference gene primers served as the basis for estimated nucleated cell counts. Assay: immunoSEQ multiplex PCR; the TCRdb copy retains only in-frame clones and omits some. That table gives V, J and clone size, and the DNA gave D and trimming. The table shows approximately 88,000 clones, with 70% to 80% occurring only once. The V and J ends lost 3 bases and 0 bases respectively, with 18 bases between them. This CDR3 has 18 residues. The germline CDR1 and CDR2 sequences are PRHDT and FYEKMQ (reference sequence). The sample was peripheral blood. The receptor was isolated from a human donor in a cohort sampled during active COVID-19. This chain uses TRBV13 with TRBJ2-1, with D perhaps TRBD1 (6 bases). The CDR3 DNA follows: TGTGCCAGCAGCTTCGTCCCCCGGGACATTTACTCCTACAATGAGCAGTTCTTC. It specifies CASSFVPRDIYSYNEQFF.